The rows below give T cell receptor beta chains drawn from one sample of a study of blood T cell repertoires in COVID-19. TCRdb's table, derived via immunoSEQ multiplex PCR, lists solely in-frame clones and lacks some. The data hold about 440,000 clones, with about 89% observed a single time. Input material: peripheral blood. These TCRs come from a woman in her thirties with acute or convalescent COVID-19. CDR3s include the opening cysteine and the closing phenylalanine or tryptophan. Each record gives: clone size, V gene, D gene, J gene, CDR3 DNA, CDR3 protein. A D gene is named only where the DNA matches it firmly. Rows may omit the clone size; those that give it use once, few, many or a size class.

>-|TRBV29-1|TRBD1|TRBJ2-7
TGCAGCGTTGAAAGTGACAGGGAATACGAGCAGTACTTC
CSVESDREYEQYF
>-|TRBV4-1|-|TRBJ2-5
TGCGCCAGCAGCCAATATTTCAGGGTTGGCCAAGAGACCCAGTACTTC
CASSQYFRVGQETQYF
>-|TRBV15|TRBD1|TRBJ1-4
TGTGCCACCAGCAGAGAACGACAGGGGGGGGAAAAACTGTTTTTT
CATSRERQGGEKLFF
>-|TRBV7-6|-|TRBJ2-1
TGTGCCAGCAGCTTAGAATCGCCCGGGACTGTAGAGCAGTTCTTC
CASSLESPGTVEQFF
>-|TRBV7-6|TRBD1|TRBJ1-4
TGTGCCAGCAGCCCTGGGACAGGCCTAAATGAAAAACTGTTTTTT
CASSPGTGLNEKLFF
>few|TRBV24-1|-|TRBJ2-2
TGTGCCACCCCCATGGGCTTCATGAACACCGGGGAGCTGTTTTTT
CATPMGFMNTGELFF
>-|TRBV13|-|TRBJ2-1
TGTGCCAGCAGCCCCCGGGGGGCTGGCTCCTACAATGAGCAGTTCTTC
CASSPRGAGSYNEQFF
>-|TRBV30|-|TRBJ2-5
TGTGCCTGGTCAGGGACTCCCGGATGGGAGACCCAGTACTTC
CAWSGTPGWETQYF
>-|TRBV11-2|TRBD2|TRBJ2-2
TGTGCCAGCAGCCCACGCGGGGGGACGAACACCGGGGAGCTGTTTTTT
CASSPRGGTNTGELFF
>-|TRBV28|-|TRBJ1-4
TGTGCCAGCAGTTTATTACGGGAAAAACTGTTTTTT
CASSLLREKLFF
>-|TRBV9|TRBD1|TRBJ1-2
TGTGCCAGCAGCGTAGGACAGGGGCGCGATGGCTACACCTTC
CASSVGQGRDGYTF
>-|TRBV10-3|TRBD1|TRBJ1-6
TGTGCCATCAGGACCGGGACAGGGGATTCACCCCTCCACTTT
CAIRTGTGDSPLHF
>once|TRBV10-3|-|TRBJ1-6
TGTGCCATCAGGAGGGACGTACCGGGGGCCCTCCACTTT
CAIRRDVPGALHF
>-|TRBV6-5|TRBD2|TRBJ2-4
TGTGCCAGCAGCCTAGCGGGGGGTACCAAAAACATTCAGTACTTC
CASSLAGGTKNIQYF
>-|TRBV5-4|TRBD2|TRBJ2-3
TGTGCCAGCAGCATAGCGGGTACCACAGATACGCAGTATTTT
CASSIAGTTDTQYF
>-|TRBV11-3|TRBD1|TRBJ1-1
TGTGCCAGCAGCAGCCGGGACAGGAACACTGAAGCTTTCTTT
CASSSRDRNTEAFF
>-|TRBV7-9|-|TRBJ2-7
TGTGCCAGCAGCCCCATTGCCGGGGACGAGCAGTACTTC
CASSPIAGDEQYF
>-|TRBV6-5|-|TRBJ2-7
TGTGCCAGCAGTCCCGTCCCCTACGAGCAGTACTTC
CASSPVPYEQYF
>-|TRBV5-1|-|TRBJ1-1
TGCGCCAGCAGCTTGGATTTTATACAAGAAGCTTTCTTT
CASSLDFIQEAFF
>-|TRBV11-2|TRBD1|TRBJ2-7
TGTGCCAGCAGCTCGTACAGGGGGCCAAGTGACGAGCAGTACTTC
CASSSYRGPSDEQYF
>-|TRBV28|TRBD2|TRBJ2-7
TGTGCCAGCAGTTTATCGGCTAGCGGGGCAATCTCCTACGAGCAGTACTTC
CASSLSASGAISYEQYF
>few|TRBV4-1|-|TRBJ1-2
TGCGCCAGCAGCCAAGCGGGAAGCTATGGCTACACCTTC
CASSQAGSYGYTF
>-|TRBV15|TRBD1|TRBJ2-2
TGTGCCAAAGGACAGGGATACACCGGGGAGCTGTTTTTT
CAKGQGYTGELFF
>-|TRBV5-1|TRBD1|TRBJ2-1
TGCGCCAGCAGACCGGGACAGGGGACCATGAGCTCCTACAATGAGCAGTTCTTC
CASRPGQGTMSSYNEQFF
>-|TRBV27|TRBD1|TRBJ1-5
TGTGCCAGCCGGGACAGGTTCGACCAGCCCCAGCATTTT
CASRDRFDQPQHF
>-|TRBV30|TRBD2|TRBJ2-3
TGTGCCTGGAGCCCAGCGGGGTGGTTAAATACGCAGTATTTT
CAWSPAGWLNTQYF
>-|TRBV6-1|-|TRBJ1-6
TGTGCCAGCAGTGAAACCGGGACAATAAATTCACCCCTCCACTTT
CASSETGTINSPLHF
>-|TRBV3-1/TRBV3-2|TRBD2|TRBJ2-3
TGTGCCAGCAGCGACTACTTGGGGGAGCGGGGGAAAACTAGCACAGATACGCAGTATTTT
CASSDYLGERGKTSTDTQYF
>-|TRBV2|TRBD1|TRBJ1-6
TGTGCCAGCAGTATACAGGGGGCGAAAAATAATTCACCCCTCCACTTT
CASSIQGAKNNSPLHF
>-|TRBV6-5|TRBD1|TRBJ2-5
TGTGCCAGCAGTTACAGGGACAGGGGAGGAGAGACCCAGTACTTC
CASSYRDRGGETQYF
>-|TRBV12-3/TRBV12-4|-|TRBJ1-2
TGTGCCAGCAGTCTGGACAGAGACTATGGCTACACCTTC
CASSLDRDYGYTF
>-|TRBV4-1|-|TRBJ2-7
TGCGCCAGCAGCCAAGATCGGCAGAGAGCGGGCGAGCAGTACTTC
CASSQDRQRAGEQYF
>-|TRBV7-6|TRBD1|TRBJ2-3
TGTGCCAGCAGCTTAGTAATTGGACAGGGGGCAGATACGCAGTATTTT
CASSLVIGQGADTQYF
>-|TRBV19|-|TRBJ2-3
TGTGCCAGTACCTCTCTATCAGATACGCAGTATTTT
CASTSLSDTQYF
>few|TRBV27|-|TRBJ1-1
TGTGCCAGCAGTTCCCCAGGGTTGAAGCGACCTTTCTTT
CASSSPGLKRPFF
>-|TRBV30|-|TRBJ1-6
TGTGCCTGGAGGCAGAATTCACCCCTCCACTTT
CAWRQNSPLHF
>once|TRBV7-2|-|TRBJ2-1
TGTGCCAGCAGCTTAGGGCATGGGGCTCGAAATGAGCAGTTCTTC
CASSLGHGARNEQFF
>-|TRBV6-1|-|TRBJ2-3
TGTGCCAGCAGTGAAGTCCTAAGGACGGGGGTCACAGATACGCAGTATTTT
CASSEVLRTGVTDTQYF
>-|TRBV19|-|TRBJ1-6
TGTGCCAGTAGTATAGGACAGGCGAATAATTCACCCCTCCACTTT
CASSIGQANNSPLHF
>-|TRBV29-1|-|TRBJ2-5
TGCAGCGTGGAAACAGGCTGGGAGACCCAGTACTTC
CSVETGWETQYF
>-|TRBV9|-|TRBJ2-2
TGTGCCAGCAGCGTAGTGCCGGGGGCCGGGGAGCTGTTTTTT
CASSVVPGAGELFF
>once|TRBV6-1|TRBD1|TRBJ2-1
TGTGCCAGCAGTGTGACAGGGGGTGTGGCGCACAATGAGCAGTTCTTC
CASSVTGGVAHNEQFF
>few|TRBV2|-|TRBJ2-7
TGTGCCAGCAGGGACACCGTAGACGAGCAGTACTTC
CASRDTVDEQYF
>-|TRBV4-2|TRBD1|TRBJ2-2
TGTGCCAGCAGCACCCGGACAGGGTGGAACGCCGGGGAGCTGTTTTTT
CASSTRTGWNAGELFF
>few|TRBV6-6|-|TRBJ2-1
TGTGCCAGCAGTTACCGGGTTTATGAGCAGTTCTTC
CASSYRVYEQFF
>-|TRBV6-5|-|TRBJ1-2
TGTGCCAGCAGTTACTCGCAGGGAGGTTATGGCTACACCTTC
CASSYSQGGYGYTF
>-|TRBV4-1|TRBD1|TRBJ2-7
TGCGCCAGCAGCCAAGGGGGAGAACCGGGACAGGGATTCTACGAGCAGTACTTC
CASSQGGEPGQGFYEQYF
>-|TRBV2|TRBD1|TRBJ1-1
TGTGCCAGCAGTGCGTACAGGGGGAACACTGAAGCTTTCTTT
CASSAYRGNTEAFF
>-|TRBV7-9|-|TRBJ1-2
TGTGCCAGCAGCAACCCTCCGGGGAGGCAACCCTATGGCTACACCTTC
CASSNPPGRQPYGYTF
>-|TRBV5-1|TRBD1|TRBJ2-5
TGCGCCAGCAGCTTGGAGGGCAGGGGGCGGGAGACCCAGTACTTC
CASSLEGRGRETQYF
>once|TRBV25-1|-|TRBJ2-7
TGTGCCAGCAGTGAATACAAGGGGCCCGAGCAGTACTTC
CASSEYKGPEQYF
>-|TRBV5-5|-|TRBJ1-5
TGTGCCAGCAGCTTTTCTGTGTCCTATGTGGATCAGCCCCAGCATTTT
CASSFSVSYVDQPQHF
>-|TRBV5-5|TRBD1|TRBJ1-2
TGTGCCAGCAGTGCGGGACAGGCTAACTATGGCTACACCTTC
CASSAGQANYGYTF
>once|TRBV11-2|-|TRBJ2-1
TGTGCCAGCAGCTTAGAAGTACAGGGCCGGGAGCAGTTCTTC
CASSLEVQGREQFF
>-|TRBV3-1/TRBV3-2|-|TRBJ1-3
TGTGCCAGCAGCCAATATTCGGGGGGAAACACCATATATTTT
CASSQYSGGNTIYF
>once|TRBV6-2/TRBV6-3|-|TRBJ2-5
TGTGCCAGCAGTTACTCGGGAGAACAAGAGACCCAGTACTTC
CASSYSGEQETQYF